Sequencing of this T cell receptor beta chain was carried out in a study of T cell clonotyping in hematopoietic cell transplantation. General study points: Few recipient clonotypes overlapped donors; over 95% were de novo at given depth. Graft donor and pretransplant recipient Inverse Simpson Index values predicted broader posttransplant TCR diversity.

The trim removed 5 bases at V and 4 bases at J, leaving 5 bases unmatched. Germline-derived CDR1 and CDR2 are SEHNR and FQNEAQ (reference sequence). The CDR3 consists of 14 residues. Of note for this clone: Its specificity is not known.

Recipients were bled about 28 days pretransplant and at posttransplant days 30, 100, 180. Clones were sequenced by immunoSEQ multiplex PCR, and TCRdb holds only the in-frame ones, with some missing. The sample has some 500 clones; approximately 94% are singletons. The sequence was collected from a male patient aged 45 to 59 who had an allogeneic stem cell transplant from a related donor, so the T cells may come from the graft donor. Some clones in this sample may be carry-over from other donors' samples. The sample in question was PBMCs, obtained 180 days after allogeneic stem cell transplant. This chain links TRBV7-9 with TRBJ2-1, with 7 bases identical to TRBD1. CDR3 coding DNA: TGTGCCAGCAGCGAGGGACAGATGTACAATGAGCAGTTCTTC. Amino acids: CASSEGQMYNEQFF.